This TCR beta chain comes out of a study of Ad26.COV2.S vaccination and SARS-CoV-2 variants. Study-level results: Non-spike TCR breadth was similar in vaccine and placebo recipients. Substantial response breadth was reportedly seen for spike-specific CD8+ and CD4+ T cells after vaccination.

As to treatment: about 20 received Ad26.COV2.S at low or high dose, single or two shots; about five received placebo; per-sample allocation not given. Day 63 following the first vaccine or placebo injection was when the samples were taken. Trimming removed 5 bases from V and 3 bases from J, with 17 bases in between. Germline V gives CDR1 MDHEN, CDR2 SYDVKM. This CDR3 contains 16 residues. This table comes from immunoSEQ multiplex PCR, and its TCRdb copy is limited to in-frame clones, with some not included. The repertoire holds more than 300,000 clones, with around 88% as singletons. In regard to this clone: Its antigen remains unknown.

The V and J genes are TRBV28 and TRBJ2-4; D is possibly TRBD1 or TRBD2 (6 bases each). The receptor's source is a person aged 18-65 years who received the Ad26.COV2.S COVID-19 vaccine or a placebo. Sequenced here: peripheral blood, sampled in a trial of Ad26.COV2.S vaccine versus placebo. CDR3 amino acids: CASSPKGGLVKNIQYF. The CDR3 DNA is TGTGCCAGCAGTCCTAAAGGGGGGCTGGTCAAAAACATTCAGTACTTC.